Presented here are 24 T cell receptor beta chains from one specimen sequenced in a study of CD8+ T cells in alopecia areata (dated by TCRdb to about 2018). To prepare the library, the immunoSEQ multiplex PCR assay was applied. RNA was extracted from all samples and reverse transcribed into cDNA as template for TCR sequencing. This immuneACCESS table, as held by TCRdb, lists in-frame sequences with V and J called but not all clones. Of the missing ones, under half trace to an unresolved V gene in checked studies; the others have no known cause. The sample data list fewer than 250,000 clones, and more than 45% of these were observed just once. The biggest ten clones account for 0.45% of the sample. Read against the paper, the sample's time point label means: baseline before oral tofacitinib. Sequenced material: CD4+ T cells sorted from blood, taken at week 0. The receptors stem from a human donor with alopecia areata.

This clone turned up a few times. CDR3 DNA: TGCAGCGTTGTTCCGGCCCCCAGGGGTAGCACAGATACGCAGTATTTT. The encoded protein is CSVVPAPRGSTDTQYF. This rearrangement joins TRBV29-1 to TRBJ2-3; possibly TRBD1 for D (6 bases). The V end was cut by 4 bases, the J end by 0 bases, with 17 bases between. The germline V gene has CDR1 SQVTM and CDR2 ANQGSEA. This CDR3 contains 16 residues.

This clone was observed a handful of times. This chain connects TRBV2 to TRBJ2-1; perhaps D is TRBD1 or TRBD2 (5 bases each). The CDR3 totals 13 residues. In germline, CDR1 is SNHLY, CDR2 FYNNEI. V shed 7 bases and J shed 12 bases, with 19 bases lying between them. The DNA for the CDR3 is TGTGCCAGCATCGGGACCTTGTTTGGTGGGCAGTTCTTC. Translating gives CASIGTLFGGQFF.

This clone was seen once. This could be a read error, since a much larger clone is one nucleotide away. V usage is TRBV7-9 and J usage is TRBJ1-1; 11 bases agree with TRBD1. The CDR3 covers 13 residues. The germline gives CDR1 SEHNR, CDR2 FQNEAQ (reference sequence). Germline trimming cut 6 bases from V and 4 bases from J; bases unmatched to any gene: 1. DNA for the CDR3: TGTGCCAGCAGGGGGACAGGGGGCACTGAAGCTTTCTTT. Translated, it gives CASRGTGGTEAFF.

This clone came up many times. The V and J genes are TRBV30 and TRBJ2-3; D not certain. Per the germline V gene, CDR1 is GTSNPN and CDR2 is SVGIG (reference sequence). V was cut by 5 bases and J by 3 bases, with 12 bases left in between. This CDR3 spans 13 amino acids. This CDR3 reads CAWSSGATDTQYF. CDR3 DNA: TGTGCCTGGTCCTCGGGTGCTACAGATACGCAGTATTTT.

The gene calls are TRBV30 and TRBJ1-2; the D gene is possibly TRBD1 (6 bases). Per germline, CDR1 GTSNPN and CDR2 SVGIG (reference sequence). This CDR3 has 14 residues. V lost 1 base, J lost 5 bases, and 14 bases lay in between. Written as DNA, the CDR3 is TGTGCCTGGAGTGGTCCTGACAGGCCATATGGCTACACCTTC. Residues: CAWSGPDRPYGYTF.

V usage is TRBV7-6 and J usage is TRBJ1-1, with D perhaps TRBD1 (5 bases). From germline, CDR1 is SGHVS and CDR2 FNYEAQ. Between the trimmed V and J ends, which lost 5 bases and 0 bases, there was a span of 13 bases. The CDR3 consists of 15 residues. The CDR3 region has the DNA TGTGCCAGCAGCCCCAGGTCAGGGTTGAACACTGAAGCTTTCTTT. Amino acid sequence: CASSPRSGLNTEAFF.

A word on this clone: Different DNA sequences within this sample yield the same CDR3. The chain employs TRBV6-6 and TRBJ1-1, with D possibly matching TRBD1 (5 bases). The CDR3 is made up of 14 amino acids. V was clipped by 7 bases and J by 3 bases, with 15 bases between them. Germline lookup yields CDR1 MNHNY and CDR2 SVGAGI (reference sequence). The CDR3 DNA follows: TGTGCCAGCAACCAACCCCCACAGGACACTGAAGCTTTCTTT. Translated, it gives CASNQPPQDTEAFF.

This chain connects TRBV25-1 to TRBJ1-3; D perhaps matches TRBD1 (5 bases). This CDR3 contains 15 residues. The germline gives CDR1 MGHDK, CDR2 SYGVNS. Trimming stripped 7 bases from V and 0 bases from J, with 13 bases between. CDR3 in DNA: TGTGCCAGCACCCGGGACTCAAACTCTGGAAACACCATATATTTT. This codes for CASTRDSNSGNTIYF. The full variable domain, completed using reference TRBV25-1 and TRBJ1-3, is EADIYQTPRYLVIGTGKKITLECSQTMGHDKMYWYQQDPGMELHLIHYSYGVNSTEKGDLSSESTVSRIRTEHFPLTLESARPSHTSQYLCASTRDSNSGNTIYFGEGSWLTVV.

This clone came up a few times. The chain combines TRBV2 with TRBJ1-5; TRBD1 might be the D (6 bases). The germline gives CDR1 SNHLY, CDR2 FYNNEI. The CDR3 covers 12 residues. Trimming took 3 bases from V and 10 from J, leaving 10 bases between them. In DNA, the CDR3 is TGTGCCAGCAGTGAGGGGGCAGAACCCCAGCATTTT. Encoded protein: CASSEGAEPQHF.

This chain joins TRBV6-1 and TRBJ1-6, with D possibly matching TRBD1 (5 bases). This CDR3 region has 14 residues. Per the germline V gene, CDR1 is MNHNS and CDR2 is SASEGT. V gave up 3 bases and J gave up 7 bases, with 10 bases separating them. CDR3 in DNA: TGTGCCAGCAGTGACCAGGGTTGGAATTCACCCCTCCACTTT. Translating gives CASSDQGWNSPLHF.

This clone was detected a few times. The chain links TRBV18 to TRBJ2-7; 8 bases fit TRBD2. V trimming: 3 bases; J trimming: 6 bases; junction bases outside the gene matches: 16. CDR3 length: 17 residues. Germline V gives CDR1 KGHSH, CDR2 LQKENI. This CDR3 reads CASSPQRWDRGGGEQYF. In nucleotides, the CDR3 is TGTGCCAGCTCACCCCAACGATGGGACCGGGGGGGTGGCGAGCAGTACTTC.

The chain uses TRBV4-1 and TRBJ2-1; TRBD2 matches at 9 bases. Trimming cost V 5 bases and J 7 bases; bases outside gene matches: 9. The CDR3 length is 15 residues. The germline V gene encodes CDR1 MGHRA and CDR2 YSYEKL. The chain's CDR3 is CASSSPTTSGNEQFF. Here the CDR3 DNA reads TGCGCCAGCAGCTCGCCAACCACTAGCGGGAATGAGCAGTTCTTC.

The genes are TRBV2 and TRBJ1-1; 7 bases agree with TRBD1. J lost 1 base, V lost 8 bases, and 4 bases had no gene match. Germline CDR1 reads SNHLY; CDR2 reads FYNNEI. There are 13 residues in the CDR3. The CDR3 nucleotides are TGTGCCAGCGGCAACAGGGGGAACACTGAAGCTTTCTTT. Encoded protein: CASGNRGNTEAFF.

V and J are TRBV7-9 and TRBJ2-1, with a weak D call TRBD1 (6 bases). The germline gives CDR1 SEHNR, CDR2 FQNEAQ (reference sequence). V lost 1 base and J lost 5, with 18 bases in between. This CDR3 has 17 amino acids. CDR3 in DNA: TGTGCCAGCAGCTTAGAGCCCACAGGGAACTGGCACAATGAGCAGTTCTTC. Its translation: CASSLEPTGNWHNEQFF.

Concerning this clone: Other nucleotide sequences from this sample produce the same CDR3. V is TRBV5-1 and J is TRBJ2-1, with 8 positions matching TRBD1. J gave up 6 bases and V 4 bases, and 3 bases lay outside the gene matches. The germline V gene encodes CDR1 SGHRS and CDR2 YFSETQ. CDR3 length equals 13 residues. The CDR3 DNA sequence: TGCGCCAGCAGCCCTACAGGGGGCAATGAGCAGTTCTTC. Amino acids: CASSPTGGNEQFF. The variable domain in full, with the rest retrieved from reference TRBV5-1 and TRBJ2-1, is KAGVTQTPRYLIKTRGQQVTLSCSPISGHRSVSWYQQTPGQGLQFLFEYFSETQRNKGNFPGRFSGRQFSNSRSEMNVSTLELGDSALYLCASSPTGGNEQFFGPGTRLTVL.

The V gene is TRBV7-2, the J gene TRBJ2-1; tentative D call: TRBD1 (6 bases). V was pared by 0 bases and J by 15 bases, with 12 bases between. Germline V lookup: CDR1 SGHTA, CDR2 FQGNSA. The CDR3 sequence is 12 residues long. The CDR3 nucleotides read TGTGCCAGCAGCTTAGCGGGGGCCCAGCCGTTCTTC. It codes for CASSLAGAQPFF.

This clone occurred a few times. This sequence joins TRBV28 and TRBJ1-1; D is undetermined. Germline CDR1 MDHEN, CDR2 SYDVKM. V lost 5 bases and J lost 5, with 15 bases in between. The CDR3 runs 14 residues. The DNA of the CDR3 is TGTGCCAGCAGTCTCCCGGGGTTCGGGACTGAAGCTTTCTTT. Its translation is CASSLPGFGTEAFF. Looking up the rest from reference TRBV28 and TRBJ1-1 gives the full variable domain: DVKVTQSSRYLVKRTGEKVFLECVQDMDHENMFWYRQDPGLGLRLIYFSYDVKMKEKGDIPEGYSVSREKKERFSLILESASTNQTSMYLCASSLPGFGTEAFFGQGTRLTVV.

The chain has TRBV27 and TRBJ1-5; possibly TRBD1 for D (6 bases). The CDR3 extends over 15 amino acids. The germline CDR1 and CDR2 sequences are MNHEY and SMNVEV (reference sequence). Between the trimmed V and J ends, which lost 5 bases and 3 bases, there was a span of 14 bases. In nucleotides, the CDR3 is TGTGCCAGCAGTCTACAGGGAAGGAACAATCAGCCCCAGCATTTT. Translating gives CASSLQGRNNQPQHF.

The CDR3 region is CAWSVVSSGTYGYTF. CDR3 DNA sequence: TGTGCCTGGAGTGTGGTCAGTTCCGGAACTTATGGCTACACCTTC. The chain recombines TRBV30 with TRBJ1-2; the D is unclear. V dropped 0 bases and J dropped 5 bases, with 16 bases sitting between them. CDR1 is GTSNPN, CDR2 SVGIG, per germline (reference sequence). This CDR3 is 15 amino acids long.

The V and J genes are TRBV29-1 and TRBJ1-2; perhaps TRBD1 as D (6 bases). This CDR3 has 14 amino acids. The germline gives CDR1 SQVTM, CDR2 ANQGSEA. Trimming removed 2 bases from V and 6 bases from J, with 16 bases in between. The chain's CDR3 is CSVERARGANGYTF. Here the CDR3 DNA reads TGCAGCGTTGAACGAGCCAGGGGCGCGAATGGCTACACCTTC.

The V and J genes are TRBV29-1 and TRBJ1-1; 7 nucleotides match TRBD1. The CDR3 consists of 14 residues. V shed 4 bases, J shed 0 bases, and the junction held 5 bases outside the gene matches. The germline gives CDR1 SQVTM, CDR2 ANQGSEA. The CDR3 bases are TGCAGCGTTGCGGGACAGAGACTGAACACTGAAGCTTTCTTT. This sequence encodes CSVAGQRLNTEAFF.

This clone was seen more than once but under ten times. The chain has TRBV10-3 and TRBJ2-7, with TRBD1 matching over 10 bases. The CDR3 length is 16 residues. The trim removed 3 bases at V and 5 bases at J, leaving 10 bases unmatched. CDR1 is ENHRY, CDR2 SYGVKD, per germline. CDR3 region: CAISEASRDRGHEQYF. CDR3 nucleotides: TGTGCCATCAGTGAAGCATCCCGGGACAGGGGACACGAGCAGTACTTC.

This clone was seen a handful of times. V gene TRBV6-5 combines with J gene TRBJ2-1; 9 bases line up with TRBD1. This CDR3 is built from 15 residues. V shed 2 bases and J 4 bases; nucleotides not matched to a gene: 3. Germline V lookup: CDR1 MNHEY, CDR2 SVGAGI. CDR3 bases: TGTGCCAGCAGTTACCGGGACAGGGAGTACAATGAGCAGTTCTTC. Translating gives CASSYRDREYNEQFF.

The chain has TRBV29-1 and TRBJ1-1; possibly TRBD1 for D (6 bases). V gave up 6 bases and J gave up 1 base, with 12 bases separating them. CDR1 and CDR2 (germline): SQVTM, ANQGSEA. The CDR3 has 13 amino acids. The CDR3 DNA is TGCAGCGTCCCCACACAGGGGAACACTGAAGCTTTCTTT. It codes for CSVPTQGNTEAFF.